The next 20 T cell receptor beta chains were all read from a single sample in a study of blood T cell repertoires in COVID-19. The data were produced by immunoSEQ multiplex PCR, yet TCRdb's version contains in-frame clones alone and is incomplete. Among 170,000 or so clones listed, approximately 88% were seen once. Sequenced sample: peripheral blood. The source is a woman in her 40s with COVID-19, enrolled during active disease.

The chain has TRBV6-6 and TRBJ1-2; TRBD1 matches 10 bases. The CDR3 loop spans 18 amino acids. V lost 5 bases to trimming and J lost 4 bases; unmatched junction nucleotides: 16. Germline CDR1 MNHNY, CDR2 SVGAGI (reference sequence). In DNA, the CDR3 is TGTGCCAGCAGTCCGAGCCACAGTAGGGACAGGGGTATCTATGGCTACACCTTC. This encodes CASSPSHSRDRGIYGYTF.

The V and J genes are TRBV28 and TRBJ1-2, with TRBD1 matching 8 bases. The V segment lost 10 bases and the J segment 5 bases; nucleotides outside the gene matches: 15. CDR3 size: 15 residues. Germline-derived CDR1 and CDR2 are MDHEN and SYDVKM. CDR3 in amino acids: CAIQPSDRESYGYTF. The CDR3 bases are TGTGCCATCCAACCCTCGGACAGGGAGTCTTATGGCTACACCTTC.

The CDR3 nucleotides are TGCGCCAGCAGCCAAGACCCCGGGGGAGGTAACGCTGAAGCTTTCTTT. Protein product: CASSQDPGGGNAEAFF. The J gene is TRBJ1-1, the V gene TRBV4-1; weak D call: TRBD1 (5 bases). This CDR3 has 16 residues. Germline V gene lookup returns CDR1 MGHRA and CDR2 YSYEKL. Trimming took off 0 bases at V and 6 bases at J, with 17 bases between the two ends.

This clone has a handful of counts. CDR3 region: CASSDGLAGTNEQFF. The CDR3 DNA sequence: TGTGCCAGCAGTGACGGTCTAGCGGGGACCAATGAGCAGTTCTTC. The gene calls are TRBV2 and TRBJ2-1, with 9 bases identical to TRBD2. V was clipped by 3 bases and J by 6 bases; unmatched bases: 6. The CDR3 is made up of 15 amino acids. Per the germline V gene, CDR1 is SNHLY and CDR2 is FYNNEI.

The rearrangement uses TRBV29-1 and TRBJ1-2; TRBD1 agrees at 9 bases. The CDR3 is made up of 16 amino acids. Germline loops: CDR1 SQVTM, CDR2 ANQGSEA. Germline trimming cut 3 bases from V and 8 bases from J; bases unmatched to any gene: 16. This chain's CDR3 is CSVDRPTGGALEGYTF. Written as DNA, the CDR3 is TGCAGCGTTGATCGCCCAACAGGGGGCGCGTTGGAAGGCTACACCTTC.

The genes are TRBV18 and TRBJ2-4; 8 bases are a match to TRBD1. Trimming at V came to 4 bases and at J to 4 bases, leaving 9 bases not matched to a gene. CDR3 size: 16 residues. The germline CDR1 and CDR2 sequences are KGHSH and LQKENI. CDR3: CASSLPGQGLKNIQYF. In nucleotides, the CDR3 is TGTGCCAGCTCACTACCAGGACAGGGCCTTAAAAACATTCAGTACTTC.

The CDR3 DNA follows: TGTGCCAGCAAACAAACAGGGAGTGGCTCGCAGCATTTT. Translating it yields CASKQTGSGSQHF. The chain uses TRBV6-5 and TRBJ1-5; a possible D gene is TRBD1 (6 bases). Per the germline V gene, CDR1 is MNHEY and CDR2 is SVGAGI. CDR3 length: 13 amino acids. Trimming cost V 7 bases and J 13 bases, with 20 bases left between them.

This sequence joins TRBV6-5 and TRBJ2-7, with 10 bases aligning to TRBD1. With 7 bases clipped from V and 2 bases from J, the junction kept 5 bases outside the gene matches. Per germline, CDR1 MNHEY and CDR2 SVGAGI. The CDR3 contains 14 residues. The CDR3 region is CASTRDRGAYEQYF. The CDR3 DNA reads TGTGCCAGCACCCGGGACAGGGGTGCCTACGAGCAGTACTTC.

This chain links TRBV5-4 with TRBJ1-2, with TRBD1 identical over 7 bases. This CDR3 comprises 15 residues. CDR1 SGHNT and CDR2 YYREEE come from the germline V gene (reference sequence). With 0 bases clipped from V and 7 bases from J, the junction kept 9 bases outside the gene matches. The CDR3 sequence is CASSLVGGGTSGYTF. CDR3 DNA: TGTGCCAGCAGCTTGGTTGGAGGGGGCACTTCTGGCTACACCTTC.

J is TRBJ1-2 and V is TRBV9, with D possibly being TRBD1 (5 bases). CDR1 and CDR2 (germline): SGDLS, YYNGEE. This CDR3 spans 15 amino acids. Trimming removed 3 bases at V and 3 bases at J, with 15 bases between. CDR3 sequence reads: CASSARVQGDYGYTF. DNA of the CDR3: TGTGCCAGCAGCGCCAGGGTTCAAGGGGACTATGGCTACACCTTC.

The rearrangement uses TRBV5-1 and TRBJ2-1; a possible D gene is TRBD2 (6 bases). The length of the CDR3 is 17 residues. Germline V CDR1 and CDR2: SGHRS, YFSETQ. Trimming pared 2 bases from V and 0 bases from J, leaving 15 bases between. The CDR3 DNA follows: TGCGCCAGCAGCTTCCGGGCCGCGCGGGGCTCCTACAATGAGCAGTTCTTC. Protein sequence: CASSFRAARGSYNEQFF.

This clone came up a few times. This chain joins TRBV21-1 and TRBJ1-4; TRBD1, the table's D call, was not compared with the DNA. TRBV21-1 is described as a pseudogene. The CDR3 consists of 15 residues. CDR3 DNA sequence: TGTGCCAGCACAACCCGACAGGGGATAAGTGAAAAACTGTTTTTT. Protein: CASTTRQGISEKLFF.

The rearrangement uses TRBV5-1 and TRBJ2-5; D is perhaps TRBD2 (6 bases). CDR1 and CDR2 (germline): SGHRS, YFSETQ. This CDR3 has 12 amino acids. V shed 6 bases and J shed 4 bases, with 10 bases lying between them. The CDR3 region is CASTGGAETQYF. The CDR3 DNA reads as TGCGCCAGCACAGGAGGGGCAGAGACCCAGTACTTC. Supplemented by reference TRBV5-1 and TRBJ2-5, the full variable domain reads KAGVTQTPRYLIKTRGQQVTLSCSPISGHRSVSWYQQTPGQGLQFLFEYFSETQRNKGNFPGRFSGRQFSNSRSEMNVSTLELGDSALYLCASTGGAETQYFGPGTRLLVL.

The chain uses TRBV6-1 and TRBJ2-7; TRBD1 is a possible D gene (5 bases). Germline values: CDR1 MNHNS, CDR2 SASEGT. The CDR3 is 15 amino acids. The V and J ends lost 0 bases and 3 bases respectively, with 12 bases between them. CDR3 DNA sequence: TGTGCCAGCAGTGAAGCTGGATCAGGGCACTACGAGCAGTACTTC. Its protein is CASSEAGSGHYEQYF.

The chain combines TRBV7-2 with TRBJ1-4; D gene unclear. V was shortened by 1 base and J by 3 bases, with 9 bases between the two germline ends. The CDR3 runs to 15 residues. Per the germline V gene, CDR1 is SGHTA and CDR2 is FQGNSA. The CDR3 spells CASSLVGRSNEKLFF. The DNA of the CDR3 is TGTGCCAGCAGCTTAGTTGGCAGATCTAATGAAAAACTGTTTTTT.

The CDR3 bases are TGTGCCAGCAGTTTCTCTGCGGACAATCAGCCCCAGCATTTT. Protein product: CASSFSADNQPQHF. The rearrangement joins TRBV28 to TRBJ1-5, with D unresolved. Trimming left V 3 bases short and J 3 bases short, with 9 bases between. Germline CDR1 MDHEN, CDR2 SYDVKM. The CDR3 is made up of 14 amino acids. The full variable domain, rest sourced from reference TRBV28 and TRBJ1-5, is DVKVTQSSRYLVKRTGEKVFLECVQDMDHENMFWYRQDPGLGLRLIYFSYDVKMKEKGDIPEGYSVSREKKERFSLILESASTNQTSMYLCASSFSADNQPQHFGDGTRLSIL.

The chain employs TRBV14 and TRBJ2-1, with 9 bases that match TRBD2. CDR1 is SGHDN, CDR2 FVKESK, per germline. V trimming: 1 base; J trimming: 10 bases; junction bases outside the gene matches: 11. The CDR3 contains 16 residues. For the CDR3, the DNA is TGTGCCAGCAGCCAAGTTAGGGCGGGAGGGCCCAGGGAGCAGTTCTTC. Translating it yields CASSQVRAGGPREQFF. Drawing the rest from reference TRBV14 and TRBJ2-1, the complete variable domain is EAGVTQFPSHSVIEKGQTVTLRCDPISGHDNLYWYRRVMGKEIKFLLHFVKESKQDESGMPNNRFLAERTGGTYSTLKVQPAELEDSGVYFCASSQVRAGGPREQFFGPGTRLTVL.

The chain is built from TRBV5-1 and TRBJ1-1, with 9 bases matching TRBD1. The trim removed 0 bases at V and 4 bases at J, leaving 4 bases unmatched. Per germline, CDR1 SGHRS and CDR2 YFSETQ. The CDR3 is made up of 15 amino acids. The CDR3 is CASSLGRQGGTEAFF. The CDR3 nucleotides read TGCGCCAGCAGCTTGGGCCGACAGGGGGGCACTGAAGCTTTCTTT.

The chain uses TRBV5-7 and TRBJ1-5; maybe TRBD1 (5 bases). TRBV5-7 carries the ORF label, with uncertain function. The CDR3 has 17 amino acids. Trimming left V 0 bases short and J 6 bases short, with 19 bases between. Written as DNA, the CDR3 is TGTGCCAGCAGCTTGGAAAGGTTAGGGGAATCGCGTCAGCCCCAGCATTTT. It yields the protein CASSLERLGESRQPQHF.

In its sample, this clone was seen once. The chain is built from TRBV19 and TRBJ1-3, with a tentative D call TRBD1 (5 bases). The germline V and J ends were trimmed by 2 bases and 1 base, with 21 bases remaining between them. Germline CDR1 and CDR2: LNHDA and SQIVND (reference sequence). The CDR3 spans 19 residues. CDR3 DNA: TGTGCCAGTAGTATAACTCAAGGGGTTTGGACCGGTTCTGGAAACACCATATATTTT. Translating gives CASSITQGVWTGSGNTIYF.